This TCR beta chain was captured by sequencing in a study of shared clonotypes between healthy human individuals. Overall study context: The composition of the donors was a couple of women and a few men aged 18 to 49. General observations from the study: Non-shared clonotypes showed lower generation probabilities than clonotypes common to all four donors.

The CDR3 covers 16 residues. V was clipped by 3 bases and J by 0 bases, with 12 bases between them. Germline CDR1 and CDR2: MDHEN and SYDVKM. As for this clone: Its antigen is undetermined.

Only in-frame clones appear in the TCRdb table, and some are missing; sequencing was by immunoSEQ multiplex PCR. The table records more than 1,200,000 clones, roughly 98.5% of them present only once. This TCR derives from a man younger than 45 in good health. This chain links TRBV28 with TRBJ1-3; D is possibly TRBD1 (5 bases). Sequencing was carried out using naive CD4+ T cells sorted from blood. Subset of the sample: CD45RA+ positively selected. For the CDR3, the DNA is TGTGCCAGCAGTTTTTACAGGAAAGTCTCTGGAAACACCATATATTTT. Translating gives CASSFYRKVSGNTIYF.